The rows below give T cell receptor beta chains drawn from one sample of a study of graft-versus-host responses after intestinal transplantation. Antigen specificity for these receptors is unknown. TCRdb keeps only in-frame clones here, not all; method: immunoSEQ multiplex PCR. This table has about 120,000 clones, around 93% appearing once. The sample here was unstimulated CD8+ T cells sorted from spleen or lymph node cells, taken before intestinal transplant. The receptors here all came from a human donor who received an intestinal transplant. Each CDR3 is given with its conserved first and last residue. Fields, in order: J gene, D gene, clone size, V gene, CDR3 protein, CDR3 DNA. A D gene is named only where the DNA matches it firmly. Part of the rows lack a size; the others show once, few, many or a class for expanded clones.

>TRBJ2-7|TRBD2|-|TRBV6-1
CASSLGTSGSYEQYF
TGTGCCAGCAGCCTCGGGACTAGCGGGAGCTACGAGCAGTACTTC
>TRBJ2-1|TRBD2|once|TRBV27
CASSLTSGPINEQFF
TGTGCCAGCAGTTTAACTAGCGGACCAATTAATGAGCAGTTCTTC
>TRBJ2-7|-|-|TRBV2
CASSHRGSSYEQYF
TGTGCCAGCAGTCACCGTGGCAGCTCCTACGAGCAGTACTTC
>TRBJ2-7|-|once|TRBV5-1
CASSLFDPYEQYF
TGCGCCAGCAGCTTGTTCGATCCCTACGAGCAGTACTTC
>TRBJ1-1|-|-|TRBV30
CAWIVNTEAFF
TGTGCCTGGATTGTGAACACTGAAGCTTTCTTT
>TRBJ1-5|-|-|TRBV27
CASSLGQGIQPQHF
TGTGCCAGCAGTTTAGGGCAGGGGATACAGCCCCAGCATTTT
>TRBJ2-1|-|-|TRBV13
CASRPPGLGNEQFF
TGTGCCAGCAGACCGCCGGGCCTGGGCAATGAGCAGTTCTTC
>TRBJ2-7|-|-|TRBV11-2
CASSLEREQYF
TGTGCCAGCAGCTTAGAACGCGAGCAGTACTTC
>TRBJ2-7|-|-|TRBV21-1
CASSTPPGTGTGPYEQYF
TGTGCCAGCAGCACTCCTCCCGGGACAGGGACCGGCCCCTACGAGCAGTACTTC
>TRBJ2-1|-|-|TRBV15
CATSRDAGRRNEQFF
TGTGCCACCAGCAGAGATGCTGGGAGGCGCAATGAGCAGTTCTTC
>TRBJ1-2|TRBD1|-|TRBV7-8
CASSSDGTGGGDGYTF
TGTGCCAGCAGCTCGGATGGGACAGGGGGAGGAGATGGCTACACCTTC
>TRBJ1-5|-|-|TRBV5-6
CASSPGQGFNQPQHF
TGTGCCAGCAGTCCGGGGCAAGGATTCAATCAGCCCCAGCATTTT
>TRBJ2-7|-|once|TRBV5-1
CASSFQGDEQYF
TGCGCCAGCAGCTTCCAGGGAGACGAGCAGTACTTC
>TRBJ2-7|-|-|TRBV12-5
CASGLGLRTYEQYF
TGTGCTAGTGGTTTGGGCCTGAGAACCTACGAGCAGTACTTC
>TRBJ2-1|TRBD2|-|TRBV10-3
CAISGIGRSLQLAGGSNEQFF
TGTGCCATCAGTGGGATTGGGAGGAGCCTCCAACTAGCGGGAGGGTCCAATGAGCAGTTCTTC
>TRBJ2-7|-|-|TRBV5-4
CASSPSIIGGEQYF
TGTGCCAGCAGCCCCTCTATTATTGGCGGCGAGCAGTACTTC
>TRBJ2-5|-|-|TRBV5-6
CASSLDTGIETQYF
TGTGCCAGCAGCTTGGATACAGGGATAGAGACCCAGTACTTC
>TRBJ2-7|-|-|TRBV27
CASSLSWDSSSYEQYF
TGTGCCAGCAGTTTATCCTGGGATTCTAGCTCCTACGAGCAGTACTTC
>TRBJ2-7|TRBD2|once|TRBV27
CASSLGLAGGEQYF
TGTGCCAGCAGTTTGGGACTAGCGGGAGGCGAGCAGTACTTC
>TRBJ2-7|-|-|TRBV11-2
CASSLGQGLEYF
TGTGCCAGCAGCTTAGGGCAGGGGTTAGAGTACTTC
>TRBJ2-7|-|-|TRBV28
CASSLYIGGGVVSYEQYF
TGTGCCAGCAGTTTATATATCGGTGGCGGAGTGGTCTCCTACGAGCAGTACTTC
>TRBJ2-2|-|-|TRBV9
CASSVGGAPGGELFF
TGTGCCAGCAGCGTAGGGGGGGCCCCCGGCGGGGAGCTGTTTTTT
>TRBJ1-1|-|-|TRBV27
CASSSPGQGGENEAFF
TGTGCCAGCAGTTCACCGGGGCAGGGCGGCGAAAATGAAGCTTTCTTT
>TRBJ1-5|TRBD1|once|TRBV27
CATGTGNQPQHF
TGTGCCACCGGGACAGGCAATCAGCCCCAGCATTTT
>TRBJ1-4|-|-|TRBV7-9
CASSLLGAGEKLFF
TGTGCCAGCAGCTTATTGGGGGCAGGGGAAAAACTGTTTTTT
>TRBJ1-2|-|-|TRBV5-1
CASSFGRLRGYTF
TGCGCCAGCAGCTTTGGAAGACTAAGAGGCTACACCTTC
>TRBJ1-1|-|-|TRBV6-5
CASSPTAPNTEAFF
TGTGCCAGCAGCCCGACAGCCCCGAACACTGAAGCTTTCTTT
>TRBJ2-5|-|-|TRBV1
CTSSQVAGQGAEETQYF
TGCACCAGCAGCCAAGTCGCCGGACAGGGGGCTGAAGAGACCCAGTACTTC
>TRBJ2-1|-|-|TRBV11-2
CASSLAAGPPPVGEQFF
TGTGCCAGCAGCTTAGCTGCGGGTCCCCCTCCAGTAGGTGAGCAGTTCTTC
>TRBJ2-3|-|-|TRBV6-5
CASSVTGHTDTQYF
TGTGCCAGCAGTGTAACGGGACACACAGATACGCAGTATTTT
>TRBJ2-3|TRBD2|-|TRBV19
CASSIGPSGSRTDTQYF
TGTGCCAGTAGTATAGGTCCTAGCGGGAGTAGGACAGATACGCAGTATTTT
>TRBJ2-3|-|-|TRBV11-2
CASSSRTGAGTDTQYF
TGTGCCAGCAGCTCCCGGACTGGCGCCGGCACAGATACGCAGTATTTT
>TRBJ2-3|-|once|TRBV21-1
CASSYGRDTQYF
TGTGCCAGCAGCTATGGCCGGGATACGCAGTATTTT
>TRBJ1-1|-|-|TRBV7-9
CASIRGLRGSRRNTEAFF
TGTGCCAGCATACGGGGACTTAGAGGGAGTCGACGGAACACTGAAGCTTTCTTT
>TRBJ2-5|-|-|TRBV29-1
CSVRTVQETQYF
TGCAGCGTCCGGACAGTCCAAGAGACCCAGTACTTC
>TRBJ1-2|-|-|TRBV29-1
CSVMEPAINYGYTF
TGCAGCGTTATGGAACCTGCAATTAACTATGGCTACACCTTC
>TRBJ2-3|TRBD2|-|TRBV4-1
CASSQDSEINSGKRGTDTQYF
TGCGCCAGCAGCCAAGATTCGGAGATAAATAGCGGGAAGAGAGGTACAGATACGCAGTATTTT
>TRBJ1-1|-|-|TRBV11-3
CASSLGSSNTEAFF
TGTGCCAGCAGCTTAGGCAGTTCTAACACTGAAGCTTTCTTT
>TRBJ2-3|-|-|TRBV6-5
CASSYGQVYTDTQYF
TGTGCCAGCAGTTACGGGCAGGTGTACACAGATACGCAGTATTTT
>TRBJ1-2|-|once|TRBV30
CAWSEDSKLGYTF
TGTGCCTGGAGCGAGGACAGTAAGTTAGGCTACACCTTC
>TRBJ2-7|-|few|TRBV7-9
CASSPRGYEQYF
TGTGCCAGCAGCCCTAGGGGCTACGAGCAGTACTTC
>TRBJ2-2|TRBD2|-|TRBV9
CASRSGGSTGELFF
TGTGCCAGCAGGTCGGGGGGGAGCACCGGGGAGCTGTTTTTT
>TRBJ2-2|TRBD2|-|TRBV30
CAFGLAASSGELFF
TGTGCCTTCGGACTAGCGGCCTCGTCCGGGGAGCTGTTTTTT
>TRBJ2-2|TRBD2|-|TRBV6-1
CASSEVLAGVGGELFF
TGTGCCAGCAGTGAGGTCCTCGCGGGAGTCGGCGGGGAGCTGTTTTTT
>TRBJ2-7|-|-|TRBV28
CASSSYRQILLIRQYF
TGTGCCAGCAGTTCCTATCGACAGATCCTCCTAATACGTCAGTACTTC
>TRBJ2-5|-|-|TRBV10-2
CASREGIGETQYF
TGCGCCAGCAGAGAGGGAATTGGAGAGACCCAGTACTTC
>TRBJ2-7|-|-|TRBV5-1
CASTGGTGYEQYF
TGCGCCAGCACAGGCGGAACGGGATACGAGCAGTACTTC
>TRBJ2-5|-|-|TRBV11-2
CASSLGLTPQETQYF
TGTGCCAGCAGCTTAGGACTCACACCCCAAGAGACCCAGTACTTC
>TRBJ2-1|TRBD1|-|TRBV2
CASIRGTGDHNEQFF
TGTGCCAGCATAAGAGGGACAGGGGACCACAATGAGCAGTTCTTC
>TRBJ2-7|-|-|TRBV19
CASSTSLRLGPYEQYF
TGTGCCAGTAGTACCTCTCTTCGTCTGGGGCCCTACGAGCAGTACTTC
>TRBJ2-1|TRBD2|once|TRBV14
CASSQGRGESSYNEQFF
TGTGCCAGCAGCCAAGGACGGGGGGAGAGCTCCTACAATGAGCAGTTCTTC
>TRBJ1-1|TRBD1|-|TRBV19
CASSMGTGLNTEAFF
TGTGCCAGTAGTATGGGGACAGGGTTGAACACTGAAGCTTTCTTT
>TRBJ2-1|TRBD2|-|TRBV27
CASFGAGPYNEQFF
TGTGCCAGTTTCGGAGCGGGGCCCTACAATGAGCAGTTCTTC
>TRBJ2-7|TRBD1|-|TRBV11-2
CASSAGTGKHEQYF
TGTGCCAGCAGCGCCGGGACAGGGAAACACGAGCAGTACTTC
>TRBJ2-7|-|few|TRBV2
CASSDGTSYEQYF
TGTGCCAGCAGTGACGGCACCTCCTACGAGCAGTACTTC